This passage covers 27 T cell receptor beta chains from one sample sequenced in a study of OX40 agonist ivuxolimab in advanced cancers. This table comes from immunoSEQ multiplex PCR, and its TCRdb copy is limited to in-frame clones, with some not included. The sample holds 15,000 to 20,000 clones, just over 70% seen once. Sequencing was performed on CD4+ or CD8+ T cells sorted from blood, taken in a trial of the OX40 agonist ivuxolimab. The receptors were gathered from an adult with an advanced solid tumor such as melanoma, head and neck, liver or kidney cancer.

This chain links TRBV30 with TRBJ2-7, with D tentatively TRBD2 (5 bases). The germline gives CDR1 GTSNPN, CDR2 SVGIG (reference sequence). The CDR3 sequence is 12 residues long. V was clipped by 3 bases and J by 1 base, with 7 bases between them. The CDR3 spells CAWSGDSYEQYF. The CDR3 nucleotides read TGTGCCTGGAGCGGGGATTCCTACGAGCAGTACTTC.

This clone turned up a few times. The chain couples TRBV5-1 to TRBJ2-5, with TRBD2 as a possible D gene (5 bases). V dropped 1 base and J dropped 0 bases, with 10 bases sitting between them. The length of the CDR3 is 15 residues. Germline-derived CDR1 and CDR2 are SGHRS and YFSETQ. The CDR3 DNA follows: TGCGCCAGCAGCTTGACGGGGATTTACCAAGAGACCCAGTACTTC. Amino acid sequence: CASSLTGIYQETQYF.

Points on this clone: One junction end does not reproduce the germline sequence, and a read error may be involved. The CDR3 nucleotides read TGTGCTAGCAGCCCTAGCGGCGGGAGCGGGACAGATACGCAGTATTTT. Encoded protein: CASSPSGGSGTDTQYF. The chain recombines TRBV7-7 with TRBJ2-3, with TRBD2 matching 7 bases. CDR1 is SSHAT, CDR2 FNYEAQ, per germline (reference sequence). The length of the CDR3 is 16 residues.

This chain links TRBV19 with TRBJ1-4; possibly TRBD1 for D (6 bases). Germline-derived CDR1 and CDR2 are LNHDA and SQIVND (reference sequence). The V end was cut by 5 bases, the J end by 2 bases, with 15 bases between. The CDR3 runs 16 residues. The CDR3 region has the DNA TGTGCCAGTAGTTCCGACACAGGGATTACTAATGAAAAACTGTTTTTT. Translated, it gives CASSSDTGITNEKLFF.

This clone was counted between two and nine times. The chain uses TRBV4-2 and TRBJ2-1; no reliable D call. The CDR3 sequence is 15 residues long. V lost 1 base, J lost 3 bases, and 10 bases lay in between. Germline-derived CDR1 and CDR2 are LGHNA and YNFKEQ. CDR3 sequence: CASSQGREFYNEQFF. The CDR3 bases are TGTGCCAGCAGCCAAGGAAGAGAGTTCTACAATGAGCAGTTCTTC.

The gene calls are TRBV15 and TRBJ2-7, with D possibly called TRBD1 or TRBD2 (5 bases each). Germline V gene data show CDR1 as LNHNV and CDR2 as YYDKDF (reference sequence). The CDR3 is 15 residues long. V was trimmed by 5 bases and J by 0 bases, leaving 14 bases between them. Written as DNA, the CDR3 is TGTGCCACCAGCCGGGGACCTTCGAGCTCCTACGAGCAGTACTTC. This codes for CATSRGPSSSYEQYF. The whole variable domain, filled in from reference TRBV15 and TRBJ2-7, reads DAMVIQNPRYQVTQFGKPVTLSCSQTLNHNVMYWYQQKSSQAPKLLFHYYDKDFNNEADTPDNFQSRRPNTSFCFLDIRSPGLGDTAMYLCATSRGPSSSYEQYFGPGTRLTVT.

V is TRBV7-9 and J is TRBJ2-5; D remains ambiguous. V lost 4 bases to trimming and J lost 5 bases, with 14 bases between them. Germline-derived CDR1 and CDR2 are SEHNR and FQNEAQ (reference sequence). The CDR3 loop spans 14 amino acids. The CDR3 DNA reads TGTGCCAGCAGCTCCCCGAGAGGTTTGGAGACCCAGTACTTC. This codes for CASSSPRGLETQYF.

The chain joins TRBV19 to TRBJ1-1; tentative D call: TRBD1 (6 bases). Germline V gives CDR1 LNHDA, CDR2 SQIVND (reference sequence). CDR3 length: 12 residues. V was trimmed by 4 bases and J by 5 bases, leaving 8 bases between them. CDR3 residues: CASSKGDTEAFF. The CDR3 coding sequence is TGTGCCAGTAGTAAGGGGGATACTGAAGCTTTCTTT.

This clone appeared a few times. J is TRBJ1-6 and V is TRBV28, with D perhaps TRBD1 (5 bases). Trimming left V 1 base short and J 8 bases short, with 12 bases between. The CDR3 contains 15 residues. Germline V gene data show CDR1 as MDHEN and CDR2 as SYDVKM. As DNA, the CDR3 is TGTGCCAGCAGTTTATATCCGGGGACTGATTCACCCCTCCACTTT. This translates into CASSLYPGTDSPLHF.

The V and J genes are TRBV5-1 and TRBJ2-7, with D perhaps assigned TRBD1 or TRBD2 (5 bases each). The V and J ends lost 3 bases and 2 bases respectively, with 12 bases between them. Germline-derived CDR1 and CDR2 are SGHRS and YFSETQ. The CDR3 extends over 14 amino acids. This chain's CDR3 is CASSSGTDTYEQYF. CDR3 DNA: TGCGCCAGCAGCTCCGGGACGGATACCTACGAGCAGTACTTC. Variable domain in full (rest from reference TRBV5-1 and TRBJ2-7): KAGVTQTPRYLIKTRGQQVTLSCSPISGHRSVSWYQQTPGQGLQFLFEYFSETQRNKGNFPGRFSGRQFSNSRSEMNVSTLELGDSALYLCASSSGTDTYEQYFGPGTRLTVT.

The chain combines TRBV2 with TRBJ2-1; D not certain. Germline CDR1 SNHLY, CDR2 FYNNEI. The V gene lost 6 bases and the J gene lost 9 bases, with 9 bases spanning the gap. This CDR3 has 11 amino acids. The CDR3 nucleotides read TGTGCCAGCAGCTTAGACGCTGAGCAGTTCTTC. Its protein product is CASSLDAEQFF.

V gene TRBV10-2 combines with J gene TRBJ2-3; no definite D call. The CDR3 has 14 residues. Germline V gene lookup returns CDR1 WSHSY and CDR2 SAAADI. The germline V and J ends were trimmed by 7 bases and 2 bases, with 13 bases remaining between them. CDR3 sequence: CASTELTTTDTQYF. The CDR3, as DNA: TGCGCCAGCACCGAGTTGACCACCACAGATACGCAGTATTTT.

The V and J genes are TRBV29-1 and TRBJ2-5; D is unresolved. V lost 2 bases, J lost 1 base, and 2 bases lay in between. The CDR3 sequence is 11 residues long. The germline CDR1 and CDR2 sequences are SQVTM and ANQGSEA. The CDR3 reads CSVEPQETQYF. The CDR3 nucleotides read TGCAGCGTTGAACCCCAAGAGACCCAGTACTTC.

The chain has TRBV12-5 and TRBJ2-2; the D gene is possibly TRBD2 (5 bases). This CDR3 has 15 amino acids. The ends were cut back, 1 base at V and 4 bases at J, with 10 bases in the middle. Per germline, CDR1 LGHNT and CDR2 FRNRAP. CDR3 coding DNA: TGTGCTAGTGGTTTGGGACACGAGGGCACCGGGGAGCTGTTTTTT. Its translation: CASGLGHEGTGELFF. The whole variable domain, filled in from reference TRBV12-5 and TRBJ2-2, reads DARVTQTPRHKVTEMGQEVTMRCQPILGHNTVFWYRQTMMQGLELLAYFRNRAPLDDSGMPKDRFSAEMPDATLATLKIQPSEPRDSAVYFCASGLGHEGTGELFFGEGSRLTVL.

J is TRBJ2-3 and V is TRBV9; D is unclear. With 0 bases removed from V and 0 bases from J, the gap between germline ends came to 8 bases. The CDR3 spans 15 residues. CDR1 and CDR2 (germline): SGDLS, YYNGEE. CDR3 bases: TGTGCCAGCAGCGTAGTGGGCGGTAGCACAGATACGCAGTATTTT. It encodes CASSVVGGSTDTQYF.

This sequence joins TRBV5-1 and TRBJ1-1; D ambiguous. The CDR3 covers 13 residues. Germline V lookup: CDR1 SGHRS, CDR2 YFSETQ. The V end was cut by 4 bases, the J end by 0 bases, with 7 bases between. CDR3 bases: TGCGCCAGCAGCGAACGAATGAACACTGAAGCTTTCTTT. This translates into CASSERMNTEAFF.

This clone ranks as medium-sized. The V gene is TRBV18, the J gene TRBJ2-7; 10 bases align to TRBD1. V trimming: 3 bases; J trimming: 0 bases; junction bases outside the gene matches: 11. The CDR3 runs 18 residues. In germline, CDR1 is KGHSH, CDR2 LQKENI. CDR3 loop: CASSPSPGQGLSSYEQYF. DNA of the CDR3: TGTGCCAGCTCACCCTCTCCGGGACAGGGGTTAAGCTCCTACGAGCAGTACTTC. The full variable domain, rest sourced from reference TRBV18 and TRBJ2-7, is NAGVMQNPRHLVRRRGQEARLRCSPMKGHSHVYWYRQLPEEGLKFMVYLQKENIIDESGMPKERFSAEFPKEGPSILRIQQVVRGDSAAYFCASSPSPGQGLSSYEQYFGPGTRLTVT.

This clone appeared a few times. CDR3 DNA sequence: TGTGCCATCAGTGATCAGGGCCAAGAGACCCAGTACTTC. This sequence encodes CAISDQGQETQYF. V gene TRBV10-3 combines with J gene TRBJ2-5; possible D gene TRBD1, 5 bases. V was shortened by 3 bases and J by 1 base, with 6 bases between the two germline ends. The CDR3 has 13 amino acids. The germline gives CDR1 ENHRY, CDR2 SYGVKD.

The chain links TRBV4-1 to TRBJ2-5; D not resolved. Looked up from germline, CDR1 is MGHRA and CDR2 is YSYEKL. CDR3 length equals 13 residues. V was clipped by 1 base and J by 3 bases, with 6 bases between them. DNA of the CDR3: TGCGCCAGCAGCCAAGTTTTAGAAGAGACCCAGTACTTC. Translating gives CASSQVLEETQYF.

J is TRBJ2-7 and V is TRBV29-1; 10 bases agree with TRBD2. The length of the CDR3 is 13 residues. Germline V CDR1 and CDR2: SQVTM, ANQGSEA. After removal of 6 bases from V and 3 bases from J, the junction contained 5 bases not matched to a gene. Written as DNA, the CDR3 is TGCAGCGTGATCTCTAGCGGGAGCTACGAGCAGTACTTC. Protein product: CSVISSGSYEQYF.

This clone was seen once. The J gene is TRBJ2-1, the V gene TRBV9, with TRBD2 identical over 11 bases. The CDR3 runs 15 residues. In germline, CDR1 is SGDLS, CDR2 YYNGEE. V shed 5 bases, J shed 5 bases, and the junction held 6 bases outside the gene matches. This CDR3 is CASSPTSGAHNEQFF. The CDR3 DNA reads as TGTGCCAGCAGTCCGACTAGCGGGGCTCACAATGAGCAGTTCTTC.

The chain carries TRBV10-3 and TRBJ1-4; tentative D call: TRBD1 (6 bases). This CDR3 comprises 14 residues. CDR1 is ENHRY and CDR2 is SYGVKD in the germline V gene. V lost 3 bases to trimming and J lost 3 bases, with 8 bases between them. The CDR3: CAISEGGSNEKLFF. Written as DNA, the CDR3 is TGTGCCATCAGTGAAGGGGGTTCTAATGAAAAACTGTTTTTT.

By its share, this clone is medium-sized (0.01 to 0.1%). The chain links TRBV6-1 to TRBJ2-7; no clear D. The CDR3 loop spans 13 amino acids. Germline CDR1 is MNHNS and CDR2 is SASEGT. V lost 6 bases and J lost 6, with 15 bases in between. The CDR3 here is CASSVGPLGEQYF. The CDR3 DNA reads TGTGCCAGCAGCGTTGGACCTCTAGGCGAGCAGTACTTC.

As to this clone: At one end, the junction sequence differs from germline, possibly due to a read error. This chain connects TRBV5-1 to TRBJ1-1; D is unclear. The length of the CDR3 is 14 residues. Per the germline V gene, CDR1 is SGHRS and CDR2 is YFSETQ. The CDR3 DNA is TGTGCCAGCAGCTTCTCCGGATTGAACACTGAAGCTTTCTTT. This translates into CASSFSGLNTEAFF.

This clone was observed a single time. This chain joins TRBV7-6 and TRBJ1-2, with TRBD1 as a possible D gene (5 bases). V lost 5 bases to trimming and J lost 8 bases, with 15 bases between them. Germline loops: CDR1 SGHVS, CDR2 FNYEAQ. This CDR3 has 13 amino acids. CDR3 nucleotide sequence: TGTGCCAGCAGCCCGGGACCGGTTATAGGCTACACCTTC. This codes for CASSPGPVIGYTF.

The chain carries TRBV4-1 and TRBJ1-1, with TRBD1 matching 7 bases. CDR3 length: 16 residues. Germline CDR1 MGHRA, CDR2 YSYEKL. After removal of 0 bases from V and 5 bases from J, the junction contained 9 bases not matched to a gene. CDR3 nucleotides: TGCGCCAGCAGCCAAGACCAGGAGGGGGCAAGGACTGAAGCTTTCTTT. This codes for CASSQDQEGARTEAFF.

This clone was detected once. V usage is TRBV7-9 and J usage is TRBJ2-1, with 12 bases aligning to TRBD2. The J segment lost 10 bases and the V segment lost 5 bases, leaving 12 bases of the junction unmatched. The CDR3 is 16 residues long. Germline values: CDR1 SEHNR, CDR2 FQNEAQ (reference sequence). CDR3 DNA sequence: TGTGCCAGCAGCCTCCCGTCTAGCGGGAGGGATGGGGAGCAGTTCTTC. This sequence encodes CASSLPSSGRDGEQFF.